This T cell receptor (beta chain) was profiled in a study of T-cell memory formation after mild COVID-19 (dated by TCRdb to the early 2020s). The study in broad terms: Most TCR sequence clusters were specific to one of the two donors. In a couple of donors, T-cell clones that expanded and contracted after mild COVID-19 were followed by sequencing TCRalpha and TCRbeta repertoires longitudinally. The cohort was made up of two young adult volunteers, one female and one male, who were previously healthy. Here is what the overall study found, with its caveats: From day 15 to 85, contracting clones showed balanced CD4/CD8 phenotypes, whereas a second wave of clones that expanded from day 15 to 37 leaned towards CD4+. Only two mild cases were covered by the study, and larger cohorts that include severe cases with pre-infection samples were considered necessary. SARS-CoV-2 specificity was not confirmed for the second-wave clones peaking on day 37. Some responding clones were detected in pre-infection memory, suggesting pre-existing cross-reactive memory T cells joined the SARS-CoV-2 response. Contracting CD4+ clones were found mainly in CM and EM memory subsets, while CD8+ clones were enriched in EMRA.

About this clonotype: The clone's antigen remains unknown. Qualities for individual bases were not recorded, and no much larger clone is one base off.

PBMCs were isolated by Ficoll-Paque density gradient centrifugation. V is shortened by 1 base, J by 0 bases, and the region joining them spans 8 bases. As encoded in the germline V gene, CDR1 is SGHDT while CDR2 is YYEEEE. From cysteine to phenylalanine, the CDR3 is 14 amino acids long. Just the 42-base CDR3 DNA is kept, in frame starting at base 1. The data were produced on an Illumina NovaSeq 6000. cDNA libraries for TCRalpha and TCRbeta were prepared by 5'RACE using constant-segment primers, with sample barcodes and unique molecular identifiers added. Trizol reagent was used to extract RNA from every sample. Amplification of the libraries took two PCR steps, and the second step added a second sample barcode plus Illumina TruSeq adapters. Sequencing of libraries was performed on an Illumina NovaSeq with 2 x 150 bp paired-end reads. Concerning the study's data processing: Demultiplexing of reads and collapsing into UMI-guided consensus sequences were performed with migec v1.2.7. With mixcr v2.1.11, UMI consensuses were aligned to TRA and TRB V and J templates and assembled into clonotypes. A clonotype was counted as expanded or contracted only if both edgeR and NoisET called the change significant, with noise models trained on biological replicates. edgeR calls used a false discovery rate-adjusted p below 0.01 and a log2 fold-change threshold of 1. As an exploratory analysis of dynamics, PCA with hierarchical clustering was applied to max-normalized trajectories of the 1000 most abundant clonotypes. Separately sequenced CD4+ and CD8+ repertoires were used to assign a CD4 or CD8 phenotype to each responding clone. TCRdb itself trimmed the public reads at Q25 with fastp, ran MiXCR and retained productive beta chains. One record per CDR3 amino acid sequence lists the most common genes and DNA. The authors' filters were not applied to this entry. Counted in this sample were 450,000 or so distinct CDR3 sequences; 20% of them appeared once. Of the sample, 8.4% is held by the ten largest clones.

The V and J genes are TRBV5-6 and TRBJ2-7; there is no confident call for the D gene. The sample consisted of PBMCs or a T cell subset sorted from them (not recorded which). The source of this sequence is an adult woman who had mild COVID-19 (a few samples of this study predate the infection). The sample titles of this study are shuffled in the database, so cell type and time point are left out; the donor was told from shared clones. CDR3 region: CASSLTTSSYEQYF. The DNA reads TGTGCCAGCAGCTTGACCACAAGCTCCTACGAGCAGTACTTC.